This T cell receptor beta chain was sequenced in a study of blood T cell repertoires in COVID-19. Grouping used clinical history reported by participants in a survey and questionnaire. How the authors handled the data: Reference gene primers were amplified, and this amplification served to estimate nucleated cell counts. The protocol was immunoSEQ multiplex PCR, while the TCRdb copy is restricted to in-frame clones and leaves out a portion. From that table come the V and J calls and clone size; the DNA was used to work out D and trimming. The sample yields 200,000 to 250,000 clones, 70% to 90% seen once. Trimming removed 0 bases from V and 0 bases from J, with 7 bases in between. The CDR3 is made up of 15 amino acids. The germline CDR1 and CDR2 sequences are SGHKS and YYEKEE (reference sequence).

Sequenced input: PBMCs or T cells enriched from blood (not recorded which). The clonotype comes from a young man with acute COVID-19. The genes are TRBV5-5 and TRBJ1-5, with D uncertain. The CDR3 protein is CASSLGLYSNQPQHF. The CDR3 DNA follows: TGTGCCAGCAGCTTGGGACTTTATAGCAATCAGCCCCAGCATTTT.